This T cell receptor beta chain was sequenced during a study of long-term antiretroviral therapy in people with HIV. Survey-level immunoSEQ v3.0 assays were run. Measured with immunoSEQ multiplex PCR; TCRdb has only the in-frame clones, and not every one. The table shows 15,000 to 20,000 clones, with 70% to 85% occurring only once. The receptor's source is a man aged 35-49 years with HIV. This specimen consisted of unsorted PBMCs, obtained just before starting antiretroviral therapy.

The CDR3 reads CASSKLETAGGYEQYF. CDR3 bases: TGTGCCAGCTCAAAGCTGGAGACGGCAGGGGGCTACGAGCAGTACTTC. The chain joins TRBV18 to TRBJ2-7; TRBD1 aligns across 7 bases. Unmatched junction bases numbered 13, after V lost 5 bases and J lost 3 bases. CDR3 length: 16 amino acids. Looked up from germline, CDR1 is KGHSH and CDR2 is LQKENI.